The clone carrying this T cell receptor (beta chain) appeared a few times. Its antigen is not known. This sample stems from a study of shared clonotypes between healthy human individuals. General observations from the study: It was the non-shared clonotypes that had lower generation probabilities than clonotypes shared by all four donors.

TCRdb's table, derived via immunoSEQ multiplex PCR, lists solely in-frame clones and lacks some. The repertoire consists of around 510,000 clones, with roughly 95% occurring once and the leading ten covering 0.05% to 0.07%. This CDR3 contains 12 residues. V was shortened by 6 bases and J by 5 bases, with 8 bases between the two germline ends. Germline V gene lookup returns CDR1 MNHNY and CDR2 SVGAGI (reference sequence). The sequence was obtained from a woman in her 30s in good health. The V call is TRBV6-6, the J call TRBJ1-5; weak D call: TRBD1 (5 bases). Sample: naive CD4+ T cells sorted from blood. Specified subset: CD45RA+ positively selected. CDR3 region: CASSPRDQPQHF. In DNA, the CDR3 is TGTGCCAGCAGCCCCAGGGATCAGCCCCAGCATTTT.